The 21 T cell receptor beta chains reported below all come from one sample, sequenced in a study of shared clonotypes between healthy human individuals (dated by TCRdb to 2018 to 2021). The library was prepared using the immunoSEQ multiplex PCR assay. TCRdb limited this immuneACCESS table to in-frame rearrangements with V and J called. A share of clones is missing; checked studies link under half to unresolved V genes, and the rest is unexplained. The sample table contains 400,000 to 600,000 clones; only one count was recorded for roughly 77% of them. Approximately 13% of the sample is in the top ten clones. The sample was PBMCs. Receptor source: a woman in her forties in good health. Some clones in this sample may be carry-over from other donors' samples.

The chain carries TRBV7-9 and TRBJ2-1; the D is unclear. Germline lookup yields CDR1 SEHNR and CDR2 FQNEAQ (reference sequence). The CDR3 covers 14 residues. The V end lost 2 bases, the J end lost 3 bases, and 8 bases lay between the germline ends. The CDR3, as DNA: TGTGCCAGCAGCTTAACGAGGAACTACAATGAGCAGTTCTTC. Protein product: CASSLTRNYNEQFF. The whole variable domain, remainder taken from reference TRBV7-9 and TRBJ2-1, is DTGVSQNPRHKITKRGQNVTFRCDPISEHNRLYWYRQTLGQGPEFLTYFQNEAQLEKSRLLSDRFSAERPKGSFSTLEIQRTEQGDSAMYLCASSLTRNYNEQFFGPGTRLTVL.

The chain recombines TRBV5-1 with TRBJ2-6; D is unclear. The CDR3 is made up of 15 amino acids. Germline V gene data show CDR1 as SGHRS and CDR2 as YFSETQ. The V end was cut by 2 bases, the J end by 0 bases, with 6 bases between. The CDR3 spells CASSLTSSGANVLTF. The CDR3 coding sequence is TGCGCCAGCAGCTTAACCAGCTCTGGGGCCAACGTCCTGACTTTC.

The V and J genes are TRBV10-3 and TRBJ2-7; D may be TRBD1 or TRBD2 (5 bases each). Germline CDR1 ENHRY, CDR2 SYGVKD. Trimming left V 4 bases short and J 6 bases short, with 16 bases between. The CDR3 covers 14 residues. CDR3 nucleotides: TGTGCCATCAGTGTTGACCGCGAGGGGCTCGAGCAGTACTTC. Protein: CAISVDREGLEQYF.

V gene TRBV6-5 combines with J gene TRBJ1-1; D is possibly TRBD1 (5 bases). Trimming took off 5 bases at V and 5 bases at J, with 15 bases between the two ends. CDR1 is MNHEY and CDR2 is SVGAGI in the germline V gene. The CDR3 loop spans 14 amino acids. The DNA for the CDR3 is TGTGCCAGCAGTCCCCCGGGGGACGAGACTGAAGCTTTCTTT. Protein: CASSPPGDETEAFF.

The J gene is TRBJ2-1, the V gene TRBV5-4, with D perhaps matching TRBD1 (5 bases). CDR3 size: 16 residues. V was pared by 0 bases and J by 4 bases, with 14 bases between. Germline V gives CDR1 SGHNT, CDR2 YYREEE (reference sequence). The CDR3: CASSLAGARSYNEQFF. The DNA for the CDR3 is TGTGCCAGCAGCTTGGCTGGGGCCAGGTCATACAATGAGCAGTTCTTC.

The chain carries TRBV6-5 and TRBJ2-7; TRBD1 matches 8 bases. V was clipped by 6 bases and J by 6 bases; unmatched bases: 7. The CDR3 spans 13 residues. Germline V gene lookup returns CDR1 MNHEY and CDR2 SVGAGI. The CDR3 nucleotides read TGTGCCAGCAGCCAGGGACAGGTGGGCGAGCAGTACTTC. This encodes CASSQGQVGEQYF.

The chain carries TRBV7-2 and TRBJ2-3; D possibly corresponds to TRBD2 (7 bases). Trimming stripped 8 bases from V and 6 bases from J, with 12 bases between. CDR1 SGHTA and CDR2 FQGNSA come from the germline V gene. The CDR3 sequence is 12 residues long. CDR3 loop: CASGGAGDTQYF. For the CDR3, the DNA is TGTGCCAGCGGGGGGGCAGGTGATACGCAGTATTTT.

The chain employs TRBV19 and TRBJ2-7; possibly TRBD2 for D (6 bases). There are 13 residues in the CDR3. Trimming pared 5 bases from V and 7 bases from J, leaving 15 bases between. Per the germline V gene, CDR1 is LNHDA and CDR2 is SQIVND (reference sequence). DNA for the CDR3: TGTGCCAGTAGTTCGGGGGAGGTACGAGAGCAGTACTTC. Translation: CASSSGEVREQYF.

The chain has TRBV11-2 and TRBJ2-2, with 9 positions matching TRBD1. This CDR3 is 16 amino acids long. Trimming removed 1 base from V and 4 bases from J; junction bases left unmatched: 4. The V gene's germline CDR1 is SGHAT and CDR2 FQNNGV. The DNA for the CDR3 is TGTGCCAGCAGCTTAGTTGGGACAGGGATCACCGGGGAGCTGTTTTTT. Protein sequence: CASSLVGTGITGELFF.

The CDR3 region is CASSLPRGRVILDTQYF. The CDR3 DNA reads as TGTGCCAGCAGCTTGCCCAGGGGGAGAGTTATTTTAGATACGCAGTATTTT. The V gene is TRBV5-6, the J gene TRBJ2-3, with 7 bases that match TRBD1. Trimming at V came to 1 base and at J to 5 bases, leaving 13 bases not matched to a gene. The CDR3 has 17 amino acids. In germline, CDR1 is SGHDT, CDR2 YYEEEE.

The chain carries TRBV18 and TRBJ2-7, with D perhaps matching TRBD1 or TRBD2 (5 bases each). The CDR3 length is 14 residues. Germline CDR1 is KGHSH and CDR2 is LQKENI. V lost 2 bases and J lost 3, with 11 bases in between. CDR3 sequence: CASSPAGRGYEQYF. DNA for the CDR3: TGTGCCAGCTCACCAGCAGGGAGAGGCTACGAGCAGTACTTC.

This chain joins TRBV2 and TRBJ2-2, with TRBD2 as a possible D gene (6 bases). V gave up 7 bases and J gave up 4 bases, with 10 bases separating them. CDR3 length: 13 residues. CDR1 and CDR2 (germline): SNHLY, FYNNEI. CDR3: CASTGVGTGELFF. DNA of the CDR3: TGTGCCAGCACGGGAGTGGGCACCGGGGAGCTGTTTTTT.

The chain joins TRBV7-9 to TRBJ2-5, with 9 bases aligning to TRBD1. The J call may be wrong; the DNA end is better matched by TRBJ2-7. Germline CDR1 and CDR2: SEHNR and FQNEAQ (reference sequence). This CDR3 has 17 residues. The CDR3 coding sequence is TGTGCCAGCAGATCTTGGACAGGGGAACCTAGCTCCTACGAGCAGTACTTC. Translated: CASRSWTGEPSSYEQYF.

Many counts were recorded for this clone. The chain carries TRBV7-6 and TRBJ2-2; TRBD2 agrees at 8 bases. Unmatched junction bases numbered 9, after V lost 7 bases and J lost 5 bases. The CDR3 has 15 residues. From germline, CDR1 is SGHVS and CDR2 FNYEAQ. CDR3 DNA sequence: TGTGCCAGCACCTGGAGCGGGAGAGGGACCGGGGAGCTGTTTTTT. The encoded protein is CASTWSGRGTGELFF.

The V gene is TRBV2, the J gene TRBJ2-7; 11 nucleotides line up with TRBD1. CDR1 and CDR2 from the germline V gene are SNHLY and FYNNEI. The CDR3 runs to 15 residues. Trimming took 8 bases from V and 4 from J; bases not matched to a gene: 10. CDR3 in amino acids: CASLGRDRGFYEQYF. The CDR3 nucleotides read TGTGCCAGCCTAGGTCGGGACAGGGGGTTTTACGAGCAGTACTTC.

This clone appeared a single time. The CDR3 bases are TGTGCCATCAGTACCAGGGGGCGTCACGAGCAGTACTTC. Translation: CAISTRGRHEQYF. V is TRBV10-3 and J is TRBJ2-7; 8 bases fit TRBD1. The CDR3 consists of 13 residues. V lost 5 bases and J lost 5; bases outside the gene matches: 5. CDR1 is ENHRY and CDR2 is SYGVKD in the germline V gene.

This clone was observed a single time. The J gene is TRBJ2-3, the V gene TRBV30, with D possibly being TRBD1 (5 bases). From germline, CDR1 is GTSNPN and CDR2 SVGIG (reference sequence). This CDR3 has 14 amino acids. Trimming shortened V by 0 bases and J by 2 bases, and 9 bases separated the two germline ends. CDR3 residues: CAWSVWGPTDTQYF. The CDR3 DNA reads TGTGCCTGGAGTGTGTGGGGCCCCACAGATACGCAGTATTTT.

In this sample, this clone turned up a few times. CDR3 nucleotides: TGTGCCAGCAGTTTCAGGGGTCGCACTGAAGCTTTCTTT. Protein: CASSFRGRTEAFF. The genes are TRBV27 and TRBJ1-1, with D perhaps matching TRBD1 (6 bases). V lost 3 bases, J lost 4 bases, and 9 bases lay in between. The CDR3 spans 13 residues. Germline assignment: CDR1 MNHEY and CDR2 SMNVEV (reference sequence).

This clone occurred once. The chain has TRBV2 and TRBJ2-5; 13 nucleotides match TRBD2. The germline gives CDR1 SNHLY, CDR2 FYNNEI. V shed 7 bases and J 7 bases; nucleotides not matched to a gene: 9. This CDR3 region has 15 residues. The CDR3 DNA reads TGTGCCAGCAACCCACTAGCGGGAGGGGCGGGGACCCAGTACTTC. It specifies CASNPLAGGAGTQYF.

This sequence joins TRBV27 and TRBJ2-2, with a tentative D call TRBD1 (5 bases). V lost 3 bases to trimming and J lost 6 bases, with 14 bases between them. This CDR3 is 15 amino acids long. Germline V gene data show CDR1 as MNHEY and CDR2 as SMNVEV (reference sequence). CDR3 DNA: TGTGCCAGCAGTTTTAGGCAGGGCGGCGCCGGGGAGCTGTTTTTT. Its protein product is CASSFRQGGAGELFF.

This clone was seen just once. The rearrangement joins TRBV5-6 to TRBJ2-1; 13 bases fit TRBD2. There are 16 residues in the CDR3. Germline CDR1 SGHDT, CDR2 YYEEEE. V shed 0 bases, J shed 4 bases, and the junction held 1 base outside the gene matches. The CDR3 bases are TGTGCCAGCAGCTTGGAGGGACTAGCGGGGTACAATGAGCAGTTCTTC. Encoded protein: CASSLEGLAGYNEQFF.